This passage covers 19 T cell receptor beta chains from one sample sequenced in a study of CD8 T cells in Susac syndrome. RNA in amounts of roughly 0.5 to 1 ug was reverse transcribed with random hexamers. TCRdb used MiXCR to reprocess the immunoSEQ multiplex PCR reads, holding one entry per CDR3 protein. Among 150,000 to 200,000 distinct CDR3 sequences listed, around 94% were seen once. The sample was CD4+ T cells from PBMCs. The receptors here all came from a human donor with Susac syndrome.

This clonotype was picked up one time. The V gene is TRBV2, the J gene TRBJ2-5; D unclear. This CDR3 region has 13 residues. V lost 6 bases and J 2 bases, leaving 10 bases between the germline ends. Per the germline V gene, CDR1 is SNHLY and CDR2 is FYNNEI. The CDR3 nucleotides read TGTGCCAGCAGCGCCGGGCCGCAAGAGACCCAGTACTTC. It encodes CASSAGPQETQYF. The entire variable domain, with the rest obtained from reference TRBV2 and TRBJ2-5, is as follows: EPEVTQTPSHQVTQMGQEVILRCVPISNHLYFYWYRQILGQKVEFLVSFYNNEISEKSEIFDDQFSVERPDGSNFTLKIRSTKLEDSAMYFCASSAGPQETQYFGPGTRLLVL.

V is TRBV5-4 and J is TRBJ2-1; no definite D call. Per germline, CDR1 SGHNT and CDR2 YYREEE (reference sequence). Between the trimmed V and J ends, which lost 4 bases and 0 bases, there was a span of 11 bases. The length of the CDR3 is 15 residues. The CDR3 region is CASSVRSASYNEQFF. The CDR3 DNA is TGTGCCAGCAGCGTCCGCTCGGCCTCCTACAATGAGCAGTTCTTC.

The rearrangement links TRBV29-1 to TRBJ2-1, with D perhaps being TRBD1 or TRBD2 (5 bases each). V lost 6 bases and J 7 bases, leaving 19 bases between the germline ends. CDR3 size: 14 residues. CDR1 is SQVTM and CDR2 is ANQGSEA in the germline V gene. CDR3: CSVGFPGPGNEQFF. As DNA, the CDR3 is TGCAGCGTGGGGTTCCCGGGACCTGGGAATGAGCAGTTCTTC.

The sample holds one count of this clonotype. The chain recombines TRBV29-1 with TRBJ2-1; D not resolved. Germline values: CDR1 SQVTM, CDR2 ANQGSEA. Trimming removed 6 bases from V and 7 bases from J, with 22 bases in between. The CDR3 extends over 15 amino acids. The DNA for the CDR3 is TGCAGCGTCGGCAAAAAGTACTCCGAAGGGAATGAGCAGTTCTTC. This gives the protein CSVGKKYSEGNEQFF.

The chain uses TRBV20-1 and TRBJ1-4; D call uncertain. The length of the CDR3 is 13 residues. Trimming stripped 0 bases from V and 8 bases from J, with 10 bases between. Per the germline V gene, CDR1 is DFQATT and CDR2 is SNEGSKA (reference sequence). The CDR3 DNA sequence: TGCAGTGCTAGAGATCTTGAAGGCGAAAAACTGTTTTTT. It is translated as CSARDLEGEKLFF.

This chain uses TRBV19 with TRBJ1-1, with 7 bases aligning to TRBD1. The V segment lost 5 bases and the J segment 0 bases; nucleotides outside the gene matches: 18. This CDR3 region has 19 residues. Germline V gene sequence: CDR1 LNHDA, CDR2 SQIVND (reference sequence). The CDR3 DNA follows: TGTGCCAGTAGTCCCCGGGGGAACAGGGGAATTGGGGTGAACACTGAAGCTTTCTTT. This translates into CASSPRGNRGIGVNTEAFF.

The chain's CDR3 is CASSQAPGQGNTEAFF. Here the CDR3 DNA reads TGCGCCAGCAGCCAAGCCCCGGGACAGGGAAACACTGAAGCTTTCTTT. The chain carries TRBV4-1 and TRBJ1-1; 9 nucleotides line up with TRBD1. The CDR3 consists of 16 residues. CDR1 is MGHRA and CDR2 is YSYEKL in the germline V gene. V was pared by 1 base and J by 2 bases, with 5 bases of the junction left unmatched.

The chain couples TRBV3-1 to TRBJ1-1; D is unclear. The CDR3 consists of 13 residues. Germline V CDR1 and CDR2: LGHDT, YNNKEL (reference sequence). V lost 1 base to trimming and J lost 0 bases, with 3 bases between them. CDR3: CASSQALNTEAFF. As DNA, the CDR3 is TGTGCCAGCAGCCAAGCGTTGAACACTGAAGCTTTCTTT.

The V call is TRBV2, the J call TRBJ2-7; 10 bases fit TRBD2. Germline loops: CDR1 SNHLY, CDR2 FYNNEI. This CDR3 contains 15 residues. V dropped 4 bases and J dropped 7; count of bases not matched to a gene: 10. The CDR3 DNA is TGTGCCAGCAGTGTCGGTAGCGGGAGGCCGCCGGAGCAGTACTTC. Its protein is CASSVGSGRPPEQYF.

The CDR3 nucleotides are TGTGCCAGCAGTTTCGGGTGGCCCCAACCTAACTATGGCTACACCTTC. Protein product: CASSFGWPQPNYGYTF. The rearrangement uses TRBV28 and TRBJ1-2; D call uncertain. The V and J ends lost 3 bases and 0 bases respectively, with 14 bases between them. Germline CDR1 is MDHEN and CDR2 is SYDVKM. The CDR3 sequence is 16 residues long.

The chain links TRBV4-1 to TRBJ1-2; D gene ambiguous. The V gene lost 1 base and the J gene lost 2 bases, with 14 bases spanning the gap. CDR3 length equals 16 residues. Germline CDR1 and CDR2: MGHRA and YSYEKL. The CDR3 DNA reads TGCGCCAGCAGCCAAGTGGGAGGAAATGAAAACTATGGCTACACCTTC. It encodes CASSQVGGNENYGYTF.

V gene TRBV9 combines with J gene TRBJ2-1; tentatively, D is TRBD1 (6 bases). The germline CDR1 and CDR2 sequences are SGDLS and YYNGEE. V lost 4 bases and J 4 bases, leaving 15 bases between the germline ends. The CDR3 has 15 residues. The CDR3 coding sequence is TGTGCCAGCAGCACAACAGACAGGTTTTACAATGAGCAGTTCTTC. Translating gives CASSTTDRFYNEQFF.

J is TRBJ2-6 and V is TRBV12-3 or TRBV12-4; possibly TRBD1 or TRBD2 for D (5 bases each). The V gene lost 2 bases and the J gene lost 2 bases, with 7 bases spanning the gap. CDR3 length equals 15 residues. This CDR3 is CASSLMGAGANVLTF. The CDR3 coding sequence is TGTGCCAGCAGTTTAATGGGGGCTGGGGCCAACGTCCTGACTTTC.

The chain has TRBV3-1 and TRBJ2-7; either TRBD1 or TRBD2 may fit D (5 bases each). The CDR3 has 13 amino acids. Germline CDR1 LGHDT, CDR2 YNNKEL (reference sequence). V was cut by 1 base and J by 3 bases, with 7 bases left in between. The CDR3 nucleotides are TGTGCCAGCAGCCAAGGGGGACGCTACGAGCAGTACTTC. Translated, it gives CASSQGGRYEQYF.

This chain uses TRBV14 with TRBJ2-7, with 10 bases lining up with TRBD1. Looked up from germline, CDR1 is SGHDN and CDR2 is FVKESK. This CDR3 region has 14 residues. V lost 4 bases, J lost 3 bases, and 3 bases stayed unmatched. CDR3: CASSRWDRGYEQYF. The CDR3, as DNA: TGTGCCAGCAGCCGATGGGACAGGGGCTACGAGCAGTACTTC. Full variable domain (remainder filled in from reference TRBV14 and TRBJ2-7): EAGVTQFPSHSVIEKGQTVTLRCDPISGHDNLYWYRRVMGKEIKFLLHFVKESKQDESGMPNNRFLAERTGGTYSTLKVQPAELEDSGVYFCASSRWDRGYEQYFGPGTRLTVT.

The J gene is TRBJ2-7, the V gene TRBV7-2, with TRBD2 matching 7 bases. CDR1 and CDR2 (germline): SGHTA, FQGNSA. The CDR3 runs to 15 residues. The ends lost 3 bases at V and 2 bases at J; junction bases unmatched: 7. The CDR3 sequence: CASSFALADTYEQYF. DNA of the CDR3: TGTGCCAGCAGCTTTGCGCTAGCGGATACCTACGAGCAGTACTTC.

As to this clonotype: Germline is not matched at one junction end, which may reflect a read error. The chain has TRBV20-1 and TRBJ2-7; 12 nucleotides match TRBD1. The CDR3 is 14 residues long. Germline V gene lookup returns CDR1 DFQATT and CDR2 SNEGSKA (reference sequence). As DNA, the CDR3 is TGCAGTGCTTTCCCGGGACAGGGGGCGCGGGAGCAGTGCTTC. Translated: CSAFPGQGAREQCF.

The chain carries TRBV6-6 and TRBJ1-5; D ambiguous. Germline values: CDR1 MNHNY, CDR2 SVGAGI (reference sequence). This CDR3 is built from 15 residues. The V end lost 5 bases, the J end lost 6 bases, and 17 bases lay between the germline ends. CDR3 loop: CASSTPREVGQPQHF. The CDR3 DNA sequence: TGTGCCAGCAGTACCCCCCGGGAGGTGGGTCAGCCCCAGCATTTT.

This chain links TRBV7-9 with TRBJ1-2; TRBD1 agrees at 8 bases. Losses at the gene ends were 5 bases for V and 6 bases for J; bases not matched to a gene: 8. Germline assignment: CDR1 SEHNR and CDR2 FQNEAQ (reference sequence). CDR3 length: 14 amino acids. This CDR3 is CASSGGQGDNGYTF. The CDR3 bases are TGTGCCAGCAGCGGAGGACAGGGAGACAATGGCTACACCTTC.